This T cell receptor beta chain was retrieved from a study of tumor-infiltrating lymphocytes in localized non-small cell lung cancer. TCRdb's copy holds only in-frame clones and misses some; the assay was immunoSEQ multiplex PCR. The sample records just over 14,000 clones, roughly 76% being singletons. The sequenced sample consisted of lung tumor tissue. This clonotype originated in a human donor with non-small cell lung cancer.

The CDR3 loop is CASSLTANYGYTF. The CDR3 nucleotides read TGTGCCAGCAGCTTGACAGCAAACTATGGCTACACCTTC. V usage is TRBV11-2 and J usage is TRBJ1-2; maybe TRBD1 (5 bases). The V end lost 3 bases, the J end lost 2 bases, and 7 bases lay between the germline ends. The CDR3 is 13 residues long. From germline, CDR1 is SGHAT and CDR2 FQNNGV.